The clone carrying this T cell receptor beta chain was detected only once. Repertoires were generated with immunoSEQ multiplex PCR, while TCRdb's copy carries only in-frame clones and drops some. This sample has about 200,000 clones, with 65% to 90% found just once. The data were taken from a study of blood T cell repertoires in COVID-19. Study-level information: COVID-19 samples from acute and convalescent phases originated in the United States, Italy and Spain. PBMCs, B-cell-depleted T cells, or T cells provided the cDNA or gDNA that made up the material.

Participant ages covered 18 to 89 years across about 22 US areas. Participants' reported clinical history set cohort assignment. The TCR originated in a woman under 40 who had been exposed to COVID-19. The sequencing sample was made of PBMCs or T cells enriched from blood (not recorded which).

The CDR3 region has the DNA TGCAGTGCTAGTAAGCGGGGGGGCCTAGAGACCCAGTACTTC. Translation: CSASKRGGLETQYF. The gene calls are TRBV20-1 and TRBJ2-5, with 10 positions matching TRBD2. The length of the CDR3 is 14 residues. Germline loops: CDR1 DFQATT, CDR2 SNEGSKA (reference sequence). With 3 bases clipped from V and 4 bases from J, the junction kept 5 bases outside the gene matches.